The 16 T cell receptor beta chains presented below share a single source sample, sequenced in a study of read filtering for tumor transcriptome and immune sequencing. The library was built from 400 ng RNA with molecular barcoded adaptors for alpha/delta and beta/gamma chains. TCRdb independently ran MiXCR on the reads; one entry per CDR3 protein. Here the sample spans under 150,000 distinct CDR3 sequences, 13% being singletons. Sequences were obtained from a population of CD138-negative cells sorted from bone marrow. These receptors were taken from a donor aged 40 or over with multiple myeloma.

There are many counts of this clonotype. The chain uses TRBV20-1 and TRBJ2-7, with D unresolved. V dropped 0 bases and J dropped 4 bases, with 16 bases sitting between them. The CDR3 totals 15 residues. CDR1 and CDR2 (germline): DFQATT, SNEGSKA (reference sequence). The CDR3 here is CSARDRQVLVYEQYF. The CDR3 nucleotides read TGCAGTGCTAGAGATAGGCAAGTTCTGGTGTACGAGCAGTACTTC.

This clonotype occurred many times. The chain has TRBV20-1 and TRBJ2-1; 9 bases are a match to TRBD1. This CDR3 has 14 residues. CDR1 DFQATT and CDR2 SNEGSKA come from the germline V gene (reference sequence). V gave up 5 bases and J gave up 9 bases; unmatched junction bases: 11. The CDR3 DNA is TGCAGTGCTCAGACTTTCGGACAGGGGCGTGAGCAGTTCTTC. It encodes CSAQTFGQGREQFF.

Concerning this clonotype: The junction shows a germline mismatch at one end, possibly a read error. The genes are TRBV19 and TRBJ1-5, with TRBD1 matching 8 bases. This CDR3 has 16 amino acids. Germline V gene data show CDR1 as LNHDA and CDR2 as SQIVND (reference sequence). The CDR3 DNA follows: TGTGCCAGTAGTATTCTCCAGGGGGCTTCTAATCAGCCCCGGCATTTT. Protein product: CASSILQGASNQPRHF.

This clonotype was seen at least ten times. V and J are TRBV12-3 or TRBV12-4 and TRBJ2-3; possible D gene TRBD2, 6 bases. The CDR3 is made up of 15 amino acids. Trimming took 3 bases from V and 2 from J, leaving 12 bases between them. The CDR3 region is CASSLAAGLTDTQYF. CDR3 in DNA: TGTGCCAGCAGTTTGGCAGCGGGTCTCACAGATACGCAGTATTTT.

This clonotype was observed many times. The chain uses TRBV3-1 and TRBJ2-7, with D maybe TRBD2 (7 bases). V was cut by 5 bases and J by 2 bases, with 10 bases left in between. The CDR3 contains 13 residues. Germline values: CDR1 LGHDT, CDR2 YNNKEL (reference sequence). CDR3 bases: TGTGCCAGCAGCAGGGGGGGGGCCTACGAGCAGTACTTC. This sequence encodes CASSRGGAYEQYF.

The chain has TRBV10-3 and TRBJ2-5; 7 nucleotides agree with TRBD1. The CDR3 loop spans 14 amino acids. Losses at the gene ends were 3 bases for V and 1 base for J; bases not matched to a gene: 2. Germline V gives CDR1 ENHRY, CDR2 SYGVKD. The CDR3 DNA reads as TGTGCCATCAGTGAAGGGGGCTTCCAAGAGACCCAGTACTTC. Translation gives CAISEGGFQETQYF.

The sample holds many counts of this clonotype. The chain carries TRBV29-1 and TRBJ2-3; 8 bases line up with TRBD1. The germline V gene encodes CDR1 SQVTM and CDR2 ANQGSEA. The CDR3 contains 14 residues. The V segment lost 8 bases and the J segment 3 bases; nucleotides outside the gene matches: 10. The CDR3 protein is CSSLDRGGTDTQYF. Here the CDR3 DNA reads TGCAGCTCCTTAGACAGGGGTGGAACAGATACGCAGTATTTT.

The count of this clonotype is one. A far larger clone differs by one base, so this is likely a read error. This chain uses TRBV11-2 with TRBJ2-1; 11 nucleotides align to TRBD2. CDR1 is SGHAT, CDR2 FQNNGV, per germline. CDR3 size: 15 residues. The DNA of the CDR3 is TGTGCCAGCAGCTCTAGCGGGAGGACCTACAATGAGCAGTCCTTC. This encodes CASSSSGRTYNEQSF.

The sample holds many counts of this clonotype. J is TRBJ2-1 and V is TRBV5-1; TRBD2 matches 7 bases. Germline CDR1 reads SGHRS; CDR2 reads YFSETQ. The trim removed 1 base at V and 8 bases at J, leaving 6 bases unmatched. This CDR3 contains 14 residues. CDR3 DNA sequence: TGCGCCAGCAGCTTGAGTCGCGGGAGCCATGAGCAGTTCTTC. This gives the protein CASSLSRGSHEQFF.

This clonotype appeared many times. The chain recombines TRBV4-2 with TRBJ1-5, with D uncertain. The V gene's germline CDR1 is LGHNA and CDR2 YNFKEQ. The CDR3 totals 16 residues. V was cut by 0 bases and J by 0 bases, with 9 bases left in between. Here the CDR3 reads CASSQDYSFSNQPQHF. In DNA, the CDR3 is TGTGCCAGCAGCCAAGATTACAGTTTTAGCAATCAGCCCCAGCATTTT.

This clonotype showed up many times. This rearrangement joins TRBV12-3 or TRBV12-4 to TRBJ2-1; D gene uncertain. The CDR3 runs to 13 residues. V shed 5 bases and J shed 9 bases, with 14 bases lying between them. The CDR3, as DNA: TGTGCCAGCAGTGCCCCAAACGGCGGTGAGCAGTTCTTC. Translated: CASSAPNGGEQFF.

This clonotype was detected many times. The CDR3 is CASSLQPGQGAYYEQYF. CDR3 sequence (DNA): TGCGCCAGCAGCTTACAACCGGGACAGGGGGCATACTACGAGCAGTACTTC. V gene TRBV5-1 combines with J gene TRBJ2-7, with 12 positions matching TRBD1. This CDR3 comprises 17 residues. Germline values: CDR1 SGHRS, CDR2 YFSETQ. The V segment lost 2 bases and the J segment 3 bases; nucleotides outside the gene matches: 9.

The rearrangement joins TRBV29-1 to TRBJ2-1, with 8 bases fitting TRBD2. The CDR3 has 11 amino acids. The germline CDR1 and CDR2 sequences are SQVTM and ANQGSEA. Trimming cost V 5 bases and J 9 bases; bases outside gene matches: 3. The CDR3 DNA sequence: TGCAGCGTTAGCGGGGGTACTGAGCAGTTCTTC. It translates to CSVSGGTEQFF.

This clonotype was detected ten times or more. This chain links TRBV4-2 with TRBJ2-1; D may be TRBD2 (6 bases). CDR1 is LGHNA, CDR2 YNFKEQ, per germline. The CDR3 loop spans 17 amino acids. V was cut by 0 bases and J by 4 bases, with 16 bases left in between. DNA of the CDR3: TGTGCCAGCAGCCAAGAAGCGGCGGCTAGCGCGTACAATGAGCAGTTCTTC. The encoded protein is CASSQEAAASAYNEQFF.

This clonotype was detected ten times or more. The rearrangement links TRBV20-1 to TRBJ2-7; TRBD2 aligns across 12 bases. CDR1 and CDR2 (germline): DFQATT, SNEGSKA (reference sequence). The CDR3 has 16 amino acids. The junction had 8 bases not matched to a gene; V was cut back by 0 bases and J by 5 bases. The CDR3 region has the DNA TGCAGTGCTAGAGATCCCAGACTAGCGGGGGAGAACGAGCAGTACTTC. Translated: CSARDPRLAGENEQYF.

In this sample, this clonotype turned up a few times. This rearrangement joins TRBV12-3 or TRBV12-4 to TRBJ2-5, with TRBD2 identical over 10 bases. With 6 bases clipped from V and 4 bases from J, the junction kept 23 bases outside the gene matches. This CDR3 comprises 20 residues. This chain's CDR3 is CASRGTPGASGSRGGETQYF. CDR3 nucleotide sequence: TGTGCCAGCAGGGGGACACCCGGGGCTAGCGGGAGCCGCGGAGGAGAGACCCAGTACTTC.